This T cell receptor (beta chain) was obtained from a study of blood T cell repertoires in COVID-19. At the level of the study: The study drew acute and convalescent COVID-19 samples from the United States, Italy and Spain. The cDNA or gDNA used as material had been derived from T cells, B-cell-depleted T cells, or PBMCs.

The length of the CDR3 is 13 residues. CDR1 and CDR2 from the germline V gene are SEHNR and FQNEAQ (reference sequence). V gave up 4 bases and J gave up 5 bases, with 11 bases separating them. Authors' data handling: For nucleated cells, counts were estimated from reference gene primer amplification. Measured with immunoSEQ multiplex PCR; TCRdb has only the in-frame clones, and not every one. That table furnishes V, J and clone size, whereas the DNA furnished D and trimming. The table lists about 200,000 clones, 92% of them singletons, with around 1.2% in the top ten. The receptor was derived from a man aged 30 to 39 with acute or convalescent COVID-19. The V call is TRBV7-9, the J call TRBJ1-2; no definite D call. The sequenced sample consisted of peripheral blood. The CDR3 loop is CASSSRWAYGYTF. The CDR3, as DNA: TGTGCCAGCAGCTCGCGTTGGGCGTATGGCTACACCTTC.